The T cell receptor beta chain described here comes from a study of beta chain features in type 1 diabetes. The single heparinised draw taken from each donor contained around 100 mL of blood on average. The germline gives CDR1 SNHLY, CDR2 FYNNEI. This CDR3 is built from 14 residues. V shed 6 bases and J 7 bases; nucleotides not matched to a gene: 8. This clone was seen more than once but under ten times. Expressed TCRB transcripts were sequenced after all isolated RNA was converted to cDNA. About 3.57 million reads, on average, came from each naive, central memory and regulatory T cell sample. Sequenced by immunoSEQ multiplex PCR; TCRdb stores in-frame clones only, minus some. The table shows under 300,000 clones, with around a quarter occurring only once.

The chain has TRBV2 and TRBJ2-1; 8 positions match TRBD1. Sequencing was carried out using central memory CD4+ T cells from blood. The clonotype was recovered from a man aged 30 to 45 in good health. The CDR3 sequence: CASSFGTGLNEQFF. CDR3 in DNA: TGTGCCAGCAGCTTCGGGACAGGCCTTAATGAGCAGTTCTTC.